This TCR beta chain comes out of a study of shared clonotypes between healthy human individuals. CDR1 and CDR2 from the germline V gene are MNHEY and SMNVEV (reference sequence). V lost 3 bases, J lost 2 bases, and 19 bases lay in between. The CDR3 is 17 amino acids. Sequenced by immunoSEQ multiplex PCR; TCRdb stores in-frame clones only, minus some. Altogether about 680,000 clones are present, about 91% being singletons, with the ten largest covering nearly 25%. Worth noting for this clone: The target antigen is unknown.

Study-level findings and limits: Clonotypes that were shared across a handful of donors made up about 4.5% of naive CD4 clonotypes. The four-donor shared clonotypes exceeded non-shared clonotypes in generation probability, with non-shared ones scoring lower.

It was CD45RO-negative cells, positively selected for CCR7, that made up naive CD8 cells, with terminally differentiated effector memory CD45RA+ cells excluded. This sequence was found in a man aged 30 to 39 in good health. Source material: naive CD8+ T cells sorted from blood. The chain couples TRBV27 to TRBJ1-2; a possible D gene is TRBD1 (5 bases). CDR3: CASSFGGGGRRNYGYTF. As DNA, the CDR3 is TGTGCCAGCAGTTTTGGCGGGGGGGGTCGGAGAAACTATGGCTACACCTTC.